The TCR beta chain under discussion was sequenced for a study of CD8 T cells in Susac syndrome. Reverse transcription of 0.5 to 1 ug RNA was performed with random hexamers. Across 54 Vbeta and 13 Jbeta, immunoSEQ multiplex PCR amplified TCR beta CDR3. TCRdb processed the immunoSEQ multiplex PCR reads anew with MiXCR; each CDR3 protein has one entry. This sample yields under 200,000 distinct CDR3 sequences, of which 95% are seen a single time; 0.098% belongs to the top ten. The sequence derives from a human donor with Susac syndrome. The material sequenced was CD4+ T cells from PBMCs.

The DNA of the CDR3 is TGTGCCAGCAGTACCGGGCTGGGGGAAAAACTGTTTTTT. This codes for CASSTGLGEKLFF. The rearrangement uses TRBV12-3 or TRBV12-4 and TRBJ1-4; D unclear. This CDR3 spans 13 amino acids. Trimming cost V 5 bases and J 8 bases, with 12 bases left between them.